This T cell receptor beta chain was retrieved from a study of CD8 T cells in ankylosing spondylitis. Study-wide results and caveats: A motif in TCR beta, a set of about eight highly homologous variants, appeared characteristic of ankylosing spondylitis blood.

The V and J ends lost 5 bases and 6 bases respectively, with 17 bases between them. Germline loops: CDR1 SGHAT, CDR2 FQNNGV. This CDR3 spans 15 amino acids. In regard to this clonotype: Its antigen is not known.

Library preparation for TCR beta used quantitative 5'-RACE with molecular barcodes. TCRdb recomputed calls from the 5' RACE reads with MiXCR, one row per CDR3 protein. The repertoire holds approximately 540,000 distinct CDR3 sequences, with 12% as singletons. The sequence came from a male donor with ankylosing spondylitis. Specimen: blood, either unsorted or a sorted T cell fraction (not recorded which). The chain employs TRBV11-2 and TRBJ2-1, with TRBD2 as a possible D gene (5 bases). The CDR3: CASSPRASISNEQFF. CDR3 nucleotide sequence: TGTGCCAGCAGCCCTCGGGCTAGCATATCCAATGAGCAGTTCTTC.